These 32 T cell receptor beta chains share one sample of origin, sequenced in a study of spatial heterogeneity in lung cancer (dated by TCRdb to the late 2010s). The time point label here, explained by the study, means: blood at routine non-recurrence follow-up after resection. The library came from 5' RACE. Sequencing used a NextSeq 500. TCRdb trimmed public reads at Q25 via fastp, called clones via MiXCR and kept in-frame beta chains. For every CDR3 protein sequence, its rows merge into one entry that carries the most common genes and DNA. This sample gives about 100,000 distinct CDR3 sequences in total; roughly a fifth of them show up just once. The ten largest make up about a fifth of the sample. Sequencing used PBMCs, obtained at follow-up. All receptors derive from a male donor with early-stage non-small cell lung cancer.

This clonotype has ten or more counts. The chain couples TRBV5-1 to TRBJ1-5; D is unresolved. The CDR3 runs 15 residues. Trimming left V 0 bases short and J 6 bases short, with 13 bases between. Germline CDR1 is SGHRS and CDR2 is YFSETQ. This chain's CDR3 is CASSLDPGGVQPQHF. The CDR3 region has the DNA TGCGCCAGCAGCTTGGACCCGGGCGGGGTTCAGCCCCAGCATTTT.

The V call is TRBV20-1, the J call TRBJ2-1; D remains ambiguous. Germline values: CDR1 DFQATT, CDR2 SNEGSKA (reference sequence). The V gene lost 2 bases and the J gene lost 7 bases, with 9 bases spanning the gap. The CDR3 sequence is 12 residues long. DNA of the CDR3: TGCAGTGCTAGAAATCACCCAAATGAGCAGTTCTTC. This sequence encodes CSARNHPNEQFF.

Here the CDR3 DNA reads TGTGCCAGCAGCCCCCGGGACCGGCACACCGGGGAGCTGTTTTTT. Translating it yields CASSPRDRHTGELFF. The rearrangement joins TRBV27 to TRBJ2-2, with D perhaps being TRBD1 or TRBD2 (5 bases each). Trimming took 6 bases from V and 3 from J, leaving 14 bases between them. The CDR3 has 15 residues. Per germline, CDR1 MNHEY and CDR2 SMNVEV (reference sequence).

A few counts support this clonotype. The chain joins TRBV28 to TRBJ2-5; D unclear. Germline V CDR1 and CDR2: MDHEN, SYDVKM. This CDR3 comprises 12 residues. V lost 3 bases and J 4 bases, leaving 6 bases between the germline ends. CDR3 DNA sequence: TGTGCCAGCAGTTTGAAAGGAGAGACCCAGTACTTC. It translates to CASSLKGETQYF.

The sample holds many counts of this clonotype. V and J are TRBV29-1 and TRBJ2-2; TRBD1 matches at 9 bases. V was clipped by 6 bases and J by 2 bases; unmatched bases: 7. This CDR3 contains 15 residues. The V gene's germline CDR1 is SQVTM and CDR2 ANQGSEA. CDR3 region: CSVWTGALNTGELFF. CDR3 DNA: TGCAGCGTATGGACAGGGGCCTTAAACACCGGGGAGCTGTTTTTT.

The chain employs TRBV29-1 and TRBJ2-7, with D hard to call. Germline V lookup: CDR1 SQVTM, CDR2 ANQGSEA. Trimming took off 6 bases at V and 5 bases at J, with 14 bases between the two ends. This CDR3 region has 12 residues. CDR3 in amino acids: CSVLNPDDEQYV. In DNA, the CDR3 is TGCAGCGTACTTAATCCAGATGACGAGCAGTACGTC.

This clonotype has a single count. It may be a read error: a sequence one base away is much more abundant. The chain's CDR3 is CASSLAGGSKETQYF. CDR3 DNA: TGTGCCAGCAGCTTAGCGGGAGGCAGCAAGGAGACCCAGTACTTC. The chain employs TRBV7-3 and TRBJ2-5; 8 positions match TRBD2. The CDR3 spans 15 residues. The J segment lost 5 bases and the V segment lost 2 bases, leaving 7 bases of the junction unmatched. Germline CDR1 is SGHTA and CDR2 is FQGTGA.

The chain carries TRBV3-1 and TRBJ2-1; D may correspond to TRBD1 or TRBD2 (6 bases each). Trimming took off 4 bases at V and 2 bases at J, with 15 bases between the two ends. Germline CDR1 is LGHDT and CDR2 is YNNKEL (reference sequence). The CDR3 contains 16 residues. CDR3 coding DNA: TGTGCCAGCAGCCCCGGGGGCGGAAAAGCCTACAATGAGCAGTTCTTC. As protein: CASSPGGGKAYNEQFF.

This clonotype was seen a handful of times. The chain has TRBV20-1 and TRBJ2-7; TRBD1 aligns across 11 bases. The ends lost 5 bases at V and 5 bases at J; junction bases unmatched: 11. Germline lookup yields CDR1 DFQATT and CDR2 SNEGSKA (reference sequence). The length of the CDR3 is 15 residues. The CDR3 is CSAASGGTGGNEQYV. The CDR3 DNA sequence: TGCAGTGCTGCCTCAGGCGGGACAGGGGGTAACGAGCAGTACGTC.

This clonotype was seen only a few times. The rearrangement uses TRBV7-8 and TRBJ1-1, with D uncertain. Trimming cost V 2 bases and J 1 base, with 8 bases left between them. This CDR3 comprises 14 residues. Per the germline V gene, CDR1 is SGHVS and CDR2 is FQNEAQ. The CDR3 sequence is CASSLLSQNTEAFF. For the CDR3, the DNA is TGTGCCAGCAGCTTATTATCCCAGAACACTGAAGCTTTCTTT.

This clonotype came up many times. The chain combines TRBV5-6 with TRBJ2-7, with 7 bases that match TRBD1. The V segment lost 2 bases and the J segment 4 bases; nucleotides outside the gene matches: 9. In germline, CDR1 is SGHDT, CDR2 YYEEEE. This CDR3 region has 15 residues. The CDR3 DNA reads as TGTGCCAGCAGCTTACAGGGGTACAGCTGGTACGAGCAGTACTTC. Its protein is CASSLQGYSWYEQYF.

The CDR3 reads CASGGKEGRTYEQYF. In DNA, the CDR3 is TGTGCCAGCGGGGGGAAGGAGGGTCGCACCTACGAGCAGTACTTC. The chain employs TRBV2 and TRBJ2-7; D may be TRBD2 (6 bases). V lost 8 bases and J 2 bases, leaving 19 bases between the germline ends. Germline V gene data show CDR1 as SNHLY and CDR2 as FYNNEI. CDR3 size: 15 residues. Full variable domain (outside the CDR3, taken from reference TRBV2 and TRBJ2-7): EPEVTQTPSHQVTQMGQEVILRCVPISNHLYFYWYRQILGQKVEFLVSFYNNEISEKSEIFDDQFSVERPDGSNFTLKIRSTKLEDSAMYFCASGGKEGRTYEQYFGPGTRLTVT.

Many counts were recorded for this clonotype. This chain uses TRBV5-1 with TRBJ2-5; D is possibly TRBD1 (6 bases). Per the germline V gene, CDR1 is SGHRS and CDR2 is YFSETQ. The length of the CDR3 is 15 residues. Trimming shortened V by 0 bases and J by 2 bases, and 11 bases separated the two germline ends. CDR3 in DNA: TGCGCCAGCAGCTTGGACGGACAGAAACAAGAGACCCAGTACTTC. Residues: CASSLDGQKQETQYF.

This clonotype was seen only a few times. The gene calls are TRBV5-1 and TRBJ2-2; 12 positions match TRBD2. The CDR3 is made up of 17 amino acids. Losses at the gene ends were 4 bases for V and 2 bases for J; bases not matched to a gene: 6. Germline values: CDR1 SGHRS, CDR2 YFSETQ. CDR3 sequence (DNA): TGCGCCAGCAGCCTTAGACTAGCGGGAGTCAACACCGGGGAGCTGTTTTTT. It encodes CASSLRLAGVNTGELFF.

The CDR3 DNA is TGTGCCAGCAGCCGCATACTTCTAGCGGAAGAGACCCAGTACTTC. The encoded protein is CASSRILLAEETQYF. This chain uses TRBV3-1 with TRBJ2-5; 7 nucleotides agree with TRBD2. The CDR3 spans 15 residues. Trimming removed 4 bases from V and 3 bases from J; junction bases left unmatched: 8. CDR1 and CDR2 (germline): LGHDT, YNNKEL (reference sequence).

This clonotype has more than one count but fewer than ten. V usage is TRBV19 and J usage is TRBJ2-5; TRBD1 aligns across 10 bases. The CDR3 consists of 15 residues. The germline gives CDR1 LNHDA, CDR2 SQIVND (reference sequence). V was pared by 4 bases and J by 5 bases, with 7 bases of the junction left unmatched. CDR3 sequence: CASSTGTGVLETQYF. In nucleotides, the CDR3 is TGTGCCAGTAGTACAGGGACAGGGGTTTTGGAGACCCAGTACTTC.

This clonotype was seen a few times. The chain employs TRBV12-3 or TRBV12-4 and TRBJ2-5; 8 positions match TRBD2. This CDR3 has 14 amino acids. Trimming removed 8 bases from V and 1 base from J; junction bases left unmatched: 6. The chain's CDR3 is CASSSGGPQETQYF. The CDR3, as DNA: TGTGCCAGCTCGTCGGGGGGGCCCCAAGAGACCCAGTACTTC.

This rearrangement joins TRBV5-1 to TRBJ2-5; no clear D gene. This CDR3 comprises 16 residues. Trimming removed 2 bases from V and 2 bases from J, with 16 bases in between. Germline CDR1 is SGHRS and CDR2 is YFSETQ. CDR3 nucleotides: TGCGCCAGCAGCTTAATAACTGGGATAGGACAAGAGACCCAGTACTTC. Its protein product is CASSLITGIGQETQYF.

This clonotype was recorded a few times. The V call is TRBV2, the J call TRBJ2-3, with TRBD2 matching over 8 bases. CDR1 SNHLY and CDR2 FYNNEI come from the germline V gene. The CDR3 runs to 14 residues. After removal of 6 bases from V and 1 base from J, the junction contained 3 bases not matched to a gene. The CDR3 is CASSRAGGTDTQYF. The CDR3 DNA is TGTGCCAGCAGCAGAGCGGGGGGCACAGATACGCAGTATTTT.

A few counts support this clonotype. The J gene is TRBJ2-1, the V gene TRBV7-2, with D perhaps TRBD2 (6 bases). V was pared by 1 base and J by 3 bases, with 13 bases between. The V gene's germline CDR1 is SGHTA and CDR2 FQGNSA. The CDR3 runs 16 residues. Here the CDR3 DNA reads TGTGCCAGCAGCTTAGGGAAAGCTAGCGTCTACAATGAGCAGTTCTTC. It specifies CASSLGKASVYNEQFF.

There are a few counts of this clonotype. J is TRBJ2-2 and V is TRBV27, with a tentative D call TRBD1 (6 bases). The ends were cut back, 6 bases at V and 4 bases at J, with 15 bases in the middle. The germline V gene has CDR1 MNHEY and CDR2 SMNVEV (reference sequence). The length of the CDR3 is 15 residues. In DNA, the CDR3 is TGTGCCAGCAGAATCGCCGGGACAAGCACCGGGGAGCTGTTTTTT. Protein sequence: CASRIAGTSTGELFF.

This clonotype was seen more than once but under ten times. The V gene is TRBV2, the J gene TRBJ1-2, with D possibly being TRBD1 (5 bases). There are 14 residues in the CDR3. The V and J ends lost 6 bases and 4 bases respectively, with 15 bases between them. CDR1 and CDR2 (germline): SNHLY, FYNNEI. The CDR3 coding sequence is TGTGCCAGCAGAGGAGATGGGGGTCCCTATGGCTACACCTTC. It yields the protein CASRGDGGPYGYTF.

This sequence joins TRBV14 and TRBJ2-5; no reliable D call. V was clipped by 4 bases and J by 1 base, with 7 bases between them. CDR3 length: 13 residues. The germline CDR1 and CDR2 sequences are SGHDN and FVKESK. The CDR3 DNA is TGTGCCAGCAGCCGCAAACTCCAAGAGACCCAGTACTTC. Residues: CASSRKLQETQYF.

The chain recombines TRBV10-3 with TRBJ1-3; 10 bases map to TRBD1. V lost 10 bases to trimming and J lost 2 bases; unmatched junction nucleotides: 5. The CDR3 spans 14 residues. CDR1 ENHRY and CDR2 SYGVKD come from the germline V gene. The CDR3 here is CATRQGATGNTIYF. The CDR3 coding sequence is TGTGCCACCCGACAGGGGGCAACTGGAAACACCATATATTTT.

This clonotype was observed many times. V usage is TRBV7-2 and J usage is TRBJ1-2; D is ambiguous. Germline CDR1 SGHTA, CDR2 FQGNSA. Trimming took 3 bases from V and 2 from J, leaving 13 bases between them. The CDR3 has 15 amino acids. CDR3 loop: CASSFSSGFNYGYTF. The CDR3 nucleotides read TGTGCCAGCAGCTTCTCGTCCGGGTTCAACTATGGCTACACCTTC.

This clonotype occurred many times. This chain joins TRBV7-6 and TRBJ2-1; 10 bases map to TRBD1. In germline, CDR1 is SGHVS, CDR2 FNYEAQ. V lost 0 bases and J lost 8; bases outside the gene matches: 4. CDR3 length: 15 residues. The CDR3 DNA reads TGTGCCAGCAGCTTAGCCTGGGACAGGGGCGATGAGCAGTTCTTC. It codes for CASSLAWDRGDEQFF.

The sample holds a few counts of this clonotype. CDR3 residues: CSATLGAGNTIYF. CDR3 sequence (DNA): TGCAGTGCTACCCTGGGTGCTGGAAACACCATATATTTT. This chain connects TRBV20-1 to TRBJ1-3; unclear D gene. The V end was cut by 4 bases, the J end by 2 bases, with 9 bases between. The CDR3 sequence is 13 residues long. CDR1 is DFQATT, CDR2 SNEGSKA, per germline (reference sequence).

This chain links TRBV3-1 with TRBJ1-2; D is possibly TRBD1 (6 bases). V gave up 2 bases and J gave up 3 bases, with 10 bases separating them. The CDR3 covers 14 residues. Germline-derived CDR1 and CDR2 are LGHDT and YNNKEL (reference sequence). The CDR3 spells CASSQFGGDYGYTF. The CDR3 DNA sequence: TGTGCCAGCAGCCAATTCGGGGGCGACTATGGCTACACCTTC.

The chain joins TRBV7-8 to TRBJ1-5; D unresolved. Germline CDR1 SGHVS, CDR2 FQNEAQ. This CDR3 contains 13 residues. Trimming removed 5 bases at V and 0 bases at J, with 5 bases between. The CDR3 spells CASSRDSNQPQHF. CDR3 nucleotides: TGTGCCAGCAGCAGAGATAGCAATCAGCCCCAGCATTTT.

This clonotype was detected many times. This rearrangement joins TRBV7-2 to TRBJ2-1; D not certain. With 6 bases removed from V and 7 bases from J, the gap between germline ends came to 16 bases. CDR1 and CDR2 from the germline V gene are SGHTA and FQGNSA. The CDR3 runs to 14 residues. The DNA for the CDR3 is TGTGCCAGCAGAAAAGAGGTGTCGGTGAATGAGCAGTTCTTC. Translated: CASRKEVSVNEQFF.

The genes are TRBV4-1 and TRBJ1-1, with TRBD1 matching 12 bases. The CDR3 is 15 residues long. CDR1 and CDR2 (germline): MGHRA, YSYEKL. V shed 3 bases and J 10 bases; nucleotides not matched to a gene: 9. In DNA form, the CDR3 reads TGCGCCAGCAGCCAGACCGGGACAGGGGGCTGGCGAGCTTTCTTT. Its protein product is CASSQTGTGGWRAFF.

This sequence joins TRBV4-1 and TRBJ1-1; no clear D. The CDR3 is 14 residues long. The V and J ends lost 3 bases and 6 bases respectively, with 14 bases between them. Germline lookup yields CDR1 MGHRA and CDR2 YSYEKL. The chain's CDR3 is CASSHPPSRSEAFF. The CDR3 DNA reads TGCGCCAGCAGCCACCCGCCTTCCCGGTCTGAAGCTTTCTTT.